This T cell receptor beta chain was profiled in a study of blood T cells in healthy people across ages. All donors came from Russia, were Caucasian and healthy, and spanned ages about 6 to 95. A word on this clonotype: Its antigen is undetermined.

Alongside a J-beta primer mix, a sample-barcoded 5' primer served in a second PCR lasting about 6 to 12 cycles. TCRdb itself ran the 5' RACE reads through MiXCR, one entry per CDR3 protein. This table has over 1,200,000 distinct CDR3 sequences, roughly 59% appearing once. Findings and caveats of the study: CMV infection status of these donors was not known. Diversity estimated from one million T cells was considered an underestimate.

Sequencing was carried out using blood. The sequence was collected from a man in his late teens or twenties in good health.

For the CDR3, the DNA is TGTGCCAGCAGTTTAGGTTCGACTAGCGGACTCAACGAGCAGTACTTC. This sequence encodes CASSLGSTSGLNEQYF. V gene TRBV12-3 or TRBV12-4 combines with J gene TRBJ2-7, with 9 bases that match TRBD2. V was pared by 1 base and J by 5 bases, with 9 bases of the junction left unmatched. The CDR3 loop spans 16 amino acids.